This T cell receptor (beta chain) was observed in a study of early T cells in non-severe SARS-CoV-2 infection. Looking at the study overall: Whole-blood bulk RNA, unsorted, was sequenced, and chains were unpaired. Study-wide results and caveats: Private and CD4 specificities were missed by VDJdb matching, skewed to anti-spike CD8.

Attachment of unique molecular identifiers was made to individual cDNA molecules. TCRdb re-called the 5' RACE reads with MiXCR, one entry per CDR3 protein. The profile shows some 48,000 distinct CDR3 sequences, roughly 9.8% of them singletons. This clonotype was recorded at least ten times. Antigen unknown. Input material: whole blood. The receptor comes from an adult who was a healthcare worker with PCR-confirmed SARS-CoV-2 infection or an uninfected control (not recorded which).

This CDR3 reads CSSGEGPNQPQHF. CDR3 bases: TGCAGCAGTGGGGAGGGCCCCAATCAGCCCCAGCATTTT. The chain recombines TRBV20-1 with TRBJ1-5; D remains ambiguous. The length of the CDR3 is 13 residues. The germline CDR1 and CDR2 sequences are DFQATT and SNEGSKA (reference sequence).